The present entry profiles one TCR beta chain with its context. The antigen remains unidentified. The data derive from a study of T cell responses to AZD1222 COVID-19 vaccine. Germline assignment: CDR1 SGHVS and CDR2 FNYEAQ. J was trimmed by 3 bases and V by 4 bases; bases with no gene match: 11. This CDR3 is built from 17 residues. Study-level findings and limits: Two AZD1222 doses significantly raised spike-specific TCR breadth and depth over controls. Close to half of spike-specific TCRs reportedly recognize unmutated variant regions. Dominant at 160-218 and 743-854, vaccine-associated CD4 TCRs also spanned spike. Repertoires were collected only later (after the peak T cell response had occurred).

Produced via immunoSEQ multiplex PCR; TCRdb's table is partial and in-frame only. The repertoire has some 120,000 clones, approximately 85% of them found once; the top ten carry 9% to 9.5%. The TCR originated in an adult in good health. The chain is built from TRBV7-6 and TRBJ2-7, with 11 bases lining up with TRBD2. Material: peripheral blood, obtained on day 0 of AZD1222 vaccination. In nucleotides, the CDR3 is TGTGCCAGCAGCTACACTTGGACTAGCGGGTCTCGCTACGAGCAGTACTTC. Its translation is CASSYTWTSGSRYEQYF.